The 16 T cell receptor beta chains below come from one sample, sequenced in a study of control samples from healthy donors and cancer patients. The assay was immunoSEQ multiplex PCR, and TCRdb's table has in-frame clones only and misses some. The sample includes 180,000 or so clones, roughly 91% seen only once; the top ten take approximately 1.5%. The sequenced sample was blood. Every receptor here comes from a woman in her 30s in good health.

J is TRBJ2-3 and V is TRBV7-9; TRBD1 matches at 8 bases. Trimming took 6 bases from V and 4 from J; bases not matched to a gene: 3. This CDR3 region has 13 residues. Looked up from germline, CDR1 is SEHNR and CDR2 is FQNEAQ (reference sequence). This CDR3 is CASRTGVADTQYF. CDR3 coding DNA: TGTGCCAGCAGGACAGGGGTGGCAGATACGCAGTATTTT.

The chain employs TRBV6-4 and TRBJ2-7, with 10 bases aligning to TRBD1. V shed 11 bases, J shed 3 bases, and the junction held 7 bases outside the gene matches. The CDR3 runs to 13 residues. Germline assignment: CDR1 MRHNA and CDR2 SNTAGT. The CDR3 bases are TGTGCCCCCCCGGGACAGGGGCTCTACGAGCAGTACTTC. It encodes CAPPGQGLYEQYF.

The gene calls are TRBV15 and TRBJ1-4; possibly TRBD1 for D (6 bases). CDR1 is LNHNV, CDR2 YYDKDF, per germline (reference sequence). The CDR3 covers 15 residues. V was clipped by 1 base and J by 4 bases, with 10 bases between them. The CDR3 spells CATSRGGGVNEKLFF. The DNA of the CDR3 is TGTGCCACCAGCAGAGGAGGGGGGGTTAATGAAAAACTGTTTTTT.

The J gene is TRBJ2-7, the V gene TRBV5-1, with D hard to call. Trimming left V 1 base short and J 5 bases short, with 7 bases between. CDR1 and CDR2 (germline): SGHRS, YFSETQ. The CDR3 runs to 12 residues. CDR3 amino acids: CASSLTGDEQYF. In nucleotides, the CDR3 is TGCGCCAGCAGCTTGACGGGCGACGAGCAGTACTTC.

The V and J genes are TRBV6-5 and TRBJ2-1, with 9 bases matching TRBD2. In germline, CDR1 is MNHEY, CDR2 SVGAGI. Germline trimming cut 4 bases from V and 10 bases from J; bases unmatched to any gene: 2. This CDR3 is built from 12 residues. The CDR3 coding sequence is TGTGCCAGCAGTTGGCGGGAGGGCGAGCAGTTCTTC. Its translation is CASSWREGEQFF.

J is TRBJ1-1 and V is TRBV28; possibly TRBD1 for D (5 bases). The germline V gene encodes CDR1 MDHEN and CDR2 SYDVKM. The CDR3 length is 11 residues. The V gene lost 3 bases and the J gene lost 8 bases, with 7 bases spanning the gap. The CDR3 DNA sequence: TGTGCCAGCAGTTTCCCAGGGGAAGCTTTCTTT. Amino acid sequence: CASSFPGEAFF.

This chain joins TRBV10-3 and TRBJ2-4; maybe TRBD1 (6 bases). The CDR3 is made up of 16 amino acids. V was trimmed by 3 bases and J by 0 bases, leaving 12 bases between them. CDR1 is ENHRY and CDR2 is SYGVKD in the germline V gene. CDR3 DNA sequence: TGTGCCATCAGTGATCAGGGGCCTCTAGCCAAAAACATTCAGTACTTC. It codes for CAISDQGPLAKNIQYF.

The chain has TRBV5-1 and TRBJ1-4; a possible D gene is TRBD1 (5 bases). V gave up 0 bases and J gave up 6 bases, with 12 bases separating them. The CDR3 is 15 residues long. In germline, CDR1 is SGHRS, CDR2 YFSETQ. CDR3 in DNA: TGCGCCAGCAGCTTGGCCCAGGGAGGGTATGAAAAACTGTTTTTT. Amino acid sequence: CASSLAQGGYEKLFF.

This clone was observed a single time. This rearrangement joins TRBV18 to TRBJ1-2; tentatively, D is TRBD1 (6 bases). Trimming shortened V by 5 bases and J by 5 bases, and 12 bases separated the two germline ends. Germline-derived CDR1 and CDR2 are KGHSH and LQKENI. There are 13 residues in the CDR3. The DNA of the CDR3 is TGTGCCAGCTCATTACAGGGTTGGTATGGCTACACCTTC. Amino acids: CASSLQGWYGYTF.

This chain links TRBV19 with TRBJ1-4; D ambiguous. From germline, CDR1 is LNHDA and CDR2 SQIVND (reference sequence). CDR3 length equals 13 residues. The V and J ends lost 7 bases and 6 bases respectively, with 12 bases between them. CDR3 loop: CASKRVYDEKLFF. CDR3 nucleotides: TGTGCCAGTAAGAGGGTCTATGATGAAAAACTGTTTTTT.

This clone was counted between two and nine times. The chain carries TRBV7-2 and TRBJ1-4; a possible D gene is TRBD1 (5 bases). The V end was cut by 2 bases, the J end by 9 bases, with 10 bases between. This CDR3 contains 13 residues. Germline assignment: CDR1 SGHTA and CDR2 FQGNSA. CDR3 DNA sequence: TGTGCCAGCAGCTTATTCGGGGGGAAAAAACTGTTTTTT. Protein: CASSLFGGKKLFF.

This clone showed up just once. The V call is TRBV5-5, the J call TRBJ2-1; the match to TRBD2 covers 9 bases. Germline CDR1 is SGHKS and CDR2 is YYEKEE (reference sequence). V lost 3 bases, J lost 1 base, and 5 bases stayed unmatched. This CDR3 comprises 16 residues. DNA for the CDR3: TGTGCCAGCAGCTACATAGCGGGAGTATCCTACAATGAGCAGTTCTTC. Amino acids: CASSYIAGVSYNEQFF.

The V call is TRBV13, the J call TRBJ2-7, with D unclear. Germline-derived CDR1 and CDR2 are PRHDT and FYEKMQ (reference sequence). V was cut by 4 bases and J by 2 bases, with 6 bases left in between. There are 12 residues in the CDR3. The CDR3 region has the DNA TGTGCCAGCAGCTCCACAGCCTACGAGCAGTACTTC. Translated: CASSSTAYEQYF.

V usage is TRBV6-1 and J usage is TRBJ2-2; maybe TRBD1 (6 bases). Germline CDR1 reads MNHNS; CDR2 reads SASEGT. V lost 1 base and J lost 5, with 8 bases in between. The CDR3 runs 14 residues. In DNA form, the CDR3 reads TGTGCCAGCAGTGAAGGGGGGCGGACCGGGGAGCTGTTTTTT. Translating it yields CASSEGGRTGELFF.

The chain is built from TRBV11-3 and TRBJ1-3; TRBD1 agrees at 7 bases. From germline, CDR1 is SGHNT and CDR2 YENEEA. The CDR3 loop spans 14 amino acids. J lost 2 bases, V lost 8 bases, and 6 bases had no gene match. The CDR3 nucleotides are TGTGCCAGCCGCCCAACAGGGGCTGGAAACACCATATATTTT. Translating it yields CASRPTGAGNTIYF. The variable domain in full, with the rest retrieved from reference TRBV11-3 and TRBJ1-3, is EAGVVQSPRYKIIEKKQPVAFWCNPISGHNTLYWYLQNLGQGPELLIRYENEEAVDDSQLPKDRFSAERLKGVDSTLKIQPAELGDSAVYLCASRPTGAGNTIYFGEGSWLTVV.

The rearrangement links TRBV6-6 to TRBJ2-1; 10 bases are shared with TRBD2. This CDR3 spans 15 amino acids. After removal of 6 bases from V and 3 bases from J, the junction contained 5 bases not matched to a gene. CDR1 is MNHNY, CDR2 SVGAGI, per germline (reference sequence). The CDR3 here is CASSRTSGVYNEQFF. The CDR3 DNA reads TGTGCCAGCAGCCGTACTAGCGGGGTCTACAATGAGCAGTTCTTC.